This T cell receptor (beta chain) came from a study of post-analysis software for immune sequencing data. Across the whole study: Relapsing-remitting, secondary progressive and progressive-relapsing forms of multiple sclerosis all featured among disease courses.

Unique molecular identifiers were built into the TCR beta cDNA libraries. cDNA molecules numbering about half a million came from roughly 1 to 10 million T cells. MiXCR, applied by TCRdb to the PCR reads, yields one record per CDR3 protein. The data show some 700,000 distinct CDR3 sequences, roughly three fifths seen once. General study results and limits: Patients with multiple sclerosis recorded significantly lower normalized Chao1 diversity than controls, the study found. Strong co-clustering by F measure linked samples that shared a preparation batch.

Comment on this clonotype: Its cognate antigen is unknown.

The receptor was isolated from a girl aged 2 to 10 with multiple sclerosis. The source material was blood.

This chain's CDR3 is CSKTGGGEQFF. The DNA for the CDR3 is TGCAGTAAGACCGGGGGCGGTGAGCAGTTCTTC. This chain connects TRBV20-1 to TRBJ2-1; the D call may be TRBD1 or TRBD2 (6 bases each). The CDR3 extends over 11 amino acids. The germline V gene encodes CDR1 DFQATT and CDR2 SNEGSKA (reference sequence). Between the trimmed V and J ends, which lost 8 bases and 9 bases, there was a span of 14 bases.